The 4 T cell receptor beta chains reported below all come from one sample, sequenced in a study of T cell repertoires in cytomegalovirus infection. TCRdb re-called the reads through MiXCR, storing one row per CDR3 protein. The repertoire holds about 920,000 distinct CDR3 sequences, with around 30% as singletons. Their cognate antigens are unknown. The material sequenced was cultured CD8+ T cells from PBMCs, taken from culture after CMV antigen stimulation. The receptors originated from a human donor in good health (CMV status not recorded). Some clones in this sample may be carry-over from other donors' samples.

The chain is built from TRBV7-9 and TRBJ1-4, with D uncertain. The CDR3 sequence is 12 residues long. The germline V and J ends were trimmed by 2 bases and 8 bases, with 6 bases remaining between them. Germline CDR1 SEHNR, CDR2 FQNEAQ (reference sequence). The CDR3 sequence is CASSLPREKLFF. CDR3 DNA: TGTGCCAGCAGCTTACCCCGGGAAAAACTGTTTTTT.

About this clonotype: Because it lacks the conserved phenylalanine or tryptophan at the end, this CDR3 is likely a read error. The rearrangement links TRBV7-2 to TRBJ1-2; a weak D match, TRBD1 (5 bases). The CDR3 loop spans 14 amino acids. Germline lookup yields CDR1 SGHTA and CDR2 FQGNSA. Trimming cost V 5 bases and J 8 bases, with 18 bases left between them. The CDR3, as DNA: TGTGCCAGCAGCCCCGAGATGGGGGATCGCGGCTACACCCTC. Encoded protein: CASSPEMGDRGYTL.

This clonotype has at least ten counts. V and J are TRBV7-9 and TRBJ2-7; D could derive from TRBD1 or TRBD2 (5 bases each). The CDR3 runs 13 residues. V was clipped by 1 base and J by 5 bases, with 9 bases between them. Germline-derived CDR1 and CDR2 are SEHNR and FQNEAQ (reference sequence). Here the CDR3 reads CASSLGGTNEQYV. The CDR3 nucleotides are TGTGCCAGCAGCTTAGGGGGGACGAACGAGCAGTACGTC.

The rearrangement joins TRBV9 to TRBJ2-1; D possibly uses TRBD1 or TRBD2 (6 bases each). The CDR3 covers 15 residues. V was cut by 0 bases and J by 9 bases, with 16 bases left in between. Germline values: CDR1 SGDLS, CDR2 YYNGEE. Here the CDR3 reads CASSVEGGGHGEQFF. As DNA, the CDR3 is TGTGCCAGCAGCGTAGAAGGAGGGGGGCACGGTGAGCAGTTCTTC.